This T cell receptor (beta chain) came from a study of blood T cell repertoires in COVID-19 (dated by TCRdb to 2020 to 2022). Study-wide context: Samples from collaborators originated in the United States, Italy and Spain and spanned both the acute and convalescent phases of COVID-19. The material from the prospective study consisted of cDNA or gDNA derived from T cells, B-cell-depleted T cells, or PBMCs. Deeply sampled blood TCRbeta repertoires from subjects exposed to, actively infected with, or recovered from COVID-19 were included in the dataset. The repertoires were made available in a free public database intended to serve as a resource for research on the immune response to SARS-CoV-2. The samples were drawn from two sources: the first 160 participants of the ongoing ImmuneRACE study, and 1,000 to 1,500 subjects contributed by 6 global collaborators. A de-identified subject ID, COVID-19 status, age in years and sex were almost always included in the sample metadata. Where HLA class I and class II types were available, the types were taken from metadata supplied by the sample provider, not from assay-based typing. What the authors observed across the whole study: The amount of clinical and demographic metadata varied by source and participant and was provided uncurated.

The germline V gene (reference sequence) provides CDR1 MNHEY and CDR2 SMNVEV. The CDR3 goes from the cysteine to the phenylalanine over 15 residues. Left in the record is the CDR3 DNA by itself, 45 bases read in frame from the first base. V gives up 6 bases and J gives up 1 base, and the segment between their germline ends measures 13 bases. The collaborating institutions used their own protocols to collect whole blood in K2EDTA tubes. For TCRbeta analysis, collaborator samples were shipped as frozen whole blood, as isolated PBMCs, or as DNA extracted from either sample type. The immunoSEQ Assay, a bias-controlled multiplex PCR, was used to amplify TCRbeta CDR3 regions from genomic DNA. Regarding the original processing steps: Within the assay, amplification of reference gene primers was used to estimate how many nucleated cells each sample contained. Sequence reads were collapsed and filtered to measure the absolute abundance of every unique TCRbeta CDR3 rearrangement. For each sample, productive Simpson clonality was calculated by taking the square root of Simpson's diversity index across productive rearrangements. Here the immuneACCESS table is served through TCRdb, limited to in-frame sequences with V and J called. Missing clones are a known gap in these copies; in checked studies unresolved V genes cover under half, and the rest lacks a known reason. The DNA gave D and trimming, while V, J and clone size come from that table. Here the sample has approximately 94,000 clones; around 88% occur a single time. In total, the top ten clones hold 4.5% to 6.5% of the sample.

As concerns this clone: Its antigen is still unknown. Base qualities were left out, and no much larger clone turns up one base away.

The sample comprised peripheral blood. This TCR derives from a human donor in a cohort sampled during active COVID-19. This chain joins TRBV27 to TRBJ1-5; tentative D gene TRBD1, with 6 bases matching. Here is the DNA: TGTGCCAGCAGCAGGGGAGGGGGAAGCAATCAGCCCCAGCATTTT. Translated, this is CASSRGGGSNQPQHF.